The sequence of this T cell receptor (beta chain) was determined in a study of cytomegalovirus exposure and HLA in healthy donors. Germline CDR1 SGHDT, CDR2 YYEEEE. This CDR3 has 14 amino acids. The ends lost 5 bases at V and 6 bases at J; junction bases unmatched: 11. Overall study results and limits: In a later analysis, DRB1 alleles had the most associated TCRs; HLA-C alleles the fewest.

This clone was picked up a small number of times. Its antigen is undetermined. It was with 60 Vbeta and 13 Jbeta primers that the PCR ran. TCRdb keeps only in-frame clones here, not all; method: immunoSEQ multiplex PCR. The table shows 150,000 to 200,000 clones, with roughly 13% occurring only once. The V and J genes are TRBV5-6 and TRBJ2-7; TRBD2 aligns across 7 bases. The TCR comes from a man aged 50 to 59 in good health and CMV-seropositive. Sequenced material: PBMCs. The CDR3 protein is CASRSTSPNSEQYF. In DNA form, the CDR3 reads TGTGCCAGCAGGTCGACTAGCCCTAATTCCGAGCAGTACTTC.